The 15 T cell receptor beta chains presented below share a single source sample, sequenced in a study of patients and donors after allogeneic stem cell transplantation. TCRdb used MiXCR to reprocess the RT-PCR reads, holding one entry per CDR3 protein. Among approximately 430,000 distinct CDR3 sequences listed, 16% were seen once. Sequenced input: blood, either unsorted or a sorted T cell fraction (not recorded which). These receptor sequences come from a human donor who was either an allogeneic HSCT recipient or a stem cell or donor lymphocyte infusion donor (not recorded which). It is not recorded whose cells these are; they may come from a transplant donor.

The gene calls are TRBV15 and TRBJ1-2; D is uncertain. The CDR3 is made up of 15 amino acids. Trimming removed 5 bases at V and 5 bases at J, with 18 bases between. Germline assignment: CDR1 LNHNV and CDR2 YYDKDF (reference sequence). Here the CDR3 reads CATSGGPTWGYGYTF. As DNA, the CDR3 is TGTGCCACCAGCGGTGGGCCCACTTGGGGATATGGCTACACCTTC.

The V gene is TRBV20-1, the J gene TRBJ2-3, with D unresolved. The germline gives CDR1 DFQATT, CDR2 SNEGSKA (reference sequence). This CDR3 spans 14 amino acids. V was trimmed by 5 bases and J by 3 bases, leaving 15 bases between them. CDR3 sequence reads: CSAPPPGRTDTQYF. The CDR3 coding sequence is TGCAGTGCTCCCCCACCAGGCAGGACAGATACGCAGTATTTT.

This chain uses TRBV5-1 with TRBJ2-5; 15 bases are a match to TRBD2. This CDR3 spans 16 amino acids. The J segment lost 5 bases and the V segment lost 3 bases, leaving 5 bases of the junction unmatched. Germline lookup yields CDR1 SGHRS and CDR2 YFSETQ. In DNA, the CDR3 is TGCGCCAGCAGCTGGGGGACTAGCGGGAGGTCCGAGACCCAGTACTTC. Protein sequence: CASSWGTSGRSETQYF.

This clonotype was seen a few times. V and J are TRBV4-1 and TRBJ2-4, with D perhaps matching TRBD2 (7 bases). V dropped 1 base and J dropped 1 base, with 14 bases sitting between them. This CDR3 region has 17 residues. CDR1 MGHRA and CDR2 YSYEKL come from the germline V gene. The CDR3 spells CASSQVAGAQAKNIQYF. CDR3 DNA: TGCGCCAGCAGCCAAGTCGCGGGGGCGCAGGCCAAAAACATTCAGTACTTC.

This clonotype was observed at least ten times. This chain connects TRBV5-8 to TRBJ2-7; weak D call: TRBD1 (6 bases). The germline CDR1 and CDR2 sequences are SGHTS and YDEGEE. The CDR3 totals 15 residues. Trimming left V 1 base short and J 0 bases short, with 11 bases between. CDR3 in amino acids: CASSLLTGYSYEQYF. The CDR3 DNA is TGTGCCAGCAGCTTGCTGACAGGTTACTCCTACGAGCAGTACTTC. Based on the CDR3 plus reference TRBV5-8 and TRBJ2-7, the full variable domain is EAGVTQSPTHLIKTRGQQATLRCSPISGHTSVYWYQQALGLGLQFLLWYDEGEERNRGNFPPRFSGRQFPNYSSELNVNALELEDSALYLCASSLLTGYSYEQYFGPGTRLTVT.

The chain uses TRBV6-5 and TRBJ1-5; possibly TRBD1 for D (5 bases). This CDR3 contains 16 residues. Deletions cut 0 bases from V and 9 bases from J, with 18 bases between. The V gene's germline CDR1 is MNHEY and CDR2 SVGAGI. CDR3 sequence (DNA): TGTGCCAGCAGTTACTCGAATTTCCCGGGCGGGACGCCCCAGCATTTT. Translation: CASSYSNFPGGTPQHF.

The CDR3 region is CASSYLPRLATDTQYF. As DNA, the CDR3 is TGTGCCAGCAGTTACCTCCCTAGGTTGGCCACAGATACGCAGTATTTT. The rearrangement links TRBV6-5 to TRBJ2-3; D remains unclear. The CDR3 has 16 amino acids. The V gene lost 2 bases and the J gene lost 2 bases, with 14 bases spanning the gap. CDR1 MNHEY and CDR2 SVGAGI come from the germline V gene.

V and J are TRBV6-5 and TRBJ2-5, with 7 bases identical to TRBD2. Germline CDR1 is MNHEY and CDR2 is SVGAGI. V lost 4 bases to trimming and J lost 5 bases; unmatched junction nucleotides: 10. The CDR3 is made up of 15 amino acids. The CDR3: CASSSKSGRAETQYF. The CDR3 DNA follows: TGTGCCAGCAGTTCAAAAAGTGGGAGGGCGGAGACCCAGTACTTC.

The chain uses TRBV5-1 and TRBJ2-1, with D perhaps matching TRBD1 or TRBD2 (5 bases each). This CDR3 is built from 14 residues. Between the trimmed V and J ends, which lost 3 bases and 12 bases, there was a span of 19 bases. The germline gives CDR1 SGHRS, CDR2 YFSETQ. DNA for the CDR3: TGCGCCAGCAGCTCCTCCGGGACCTCGTGGGCGCAGTTCTTC. Translation: CASSSSGTSWAQFF.

This clonotype was observed a single time. This chain connects TRBV12-5 to TRBJ2-4, with D tentatively TRBD2 (5 bases). Germline loops: CDR1 LGHNT, CDR2 FRNRAP. The CDR3 length is 13 residues. Trimming left V 0 bases short and J 9 bases short, with 9 bases between. The CDR3 is CASGLVDYGIQYF. The CDR3 DNA reads as TGTGCTAGTGGTTTGGTAGACTATGGCATTCAGTACTTC.

J is TRBJ2-2 and V is TRBV11-2; tentatively, D is TRBD1 (6 bases). The CDR3 totals 17 residues. Germline V gene lookup returns CDR1 SGHAT and CDR2 FQNNGV. The V end lost 3 bases, the J end lost 4 bases, and 18 bases lay between the germline ends. CDR3 in DNA: TGTGCCAGCAGCTTCTTAGGACAGAAGATAGGCACCGGGGAGCTGTTTTTT. Amino acid sequence: CASSFLGQKIGTGELFF.

This clonotype was counted a few times. V gene TRBV20-1 combines with J gene TRBJ1-6, with D possibly TRBD1 on 5 matching bases. CDR1 DFQATT and CDR2 SNEGSKA come from the germline V gene (reference sequence). This CDR3 is 15 amino acids long. The V end lost 3 bases, the J end lost 6 bases, and 15 bases lay between the germline ends. Here the CDR3 reads CSARGGSQSNSPLHF. In DNA, the CDR3 is TGCAGTGCTAGGGGGGGGAGCCAAAGTAATTCACCCCTCCACTTT.

This clonotype was counted only a few times. The rearrangement uses TRBV20-1 and TRBJ1-2; a weak D match, TRBD1 (6 bases). CDR1 and CDR2 (germline): DFQATT, SNEGSKA (reference sequence). Trimming left V 2 bases short and J 2 bases short, with 18 bases between. The CDR3 consists of 16 residues. The CDR3 loop is CSARFGAGAANYGYTF. The CDR3 DNA is TGCAGTGCTAGATTTGGAGCAGGGGCCGCCAACTATGGCTACACCTTC.

Ten or more counts support this clonotype. This sequence joins TRBV9 and TRBJ2-1; 7 nucleotides match TRBD1. This CDR3 spans 15 amino acids. V shed 4 bases, J shed 3 bases, and the junction held 7 bases outside the gene matches. The germline CDR1 and CDR2 sequences are SGDLS and YYNGEE. The CDR3, as DNA: TGTGCCAGCAGCTCCAGGACAGGCCACTACAATGAGCAGTTCTTC. This codes for CASSSRTGHYNEQFF. Variable domain in full (rest from reference TRBV9 and TRBJ2-1): DSGVTQTPKHLITATGQRVTLRCSPRSGDLSVYWYQQSLDQGLQFLIQYYNGEERAKGNILERFSAQQFPDLHSELNLSSLELGDSALYFCASSSRTGHYNEQFFGPGTRLTVL.

This clonotype showed up just a few times. The chain combines TRBV6-1 with TRBJ2-2, with D tentatively TRBD2 (7 bases). The ends were cut back, 6 bases at V and 0 bases at J, with 17 bases in the middle. CDR3 size: 17 residues. Germline CDR1 and CDR2: MNHNS and SASEGT. CDR3: CASSLEGGWANTGELFF. CDR3 nucleotides: TGTGCCAGCAGCCTAGAGGGGGGGTGGGCGAACACCGGGGAGCTGTTTTTT.